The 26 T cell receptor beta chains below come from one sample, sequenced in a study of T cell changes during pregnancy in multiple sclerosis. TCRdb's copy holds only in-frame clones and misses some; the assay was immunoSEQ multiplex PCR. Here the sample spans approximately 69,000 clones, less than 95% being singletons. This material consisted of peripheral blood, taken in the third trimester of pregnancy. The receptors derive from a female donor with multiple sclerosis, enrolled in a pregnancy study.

The CDR3 coding sequence is TGTGCCAGCAGCCTAATAGCGGGGGGGACCTCCTACGAGCAGTACTTC. Amino acids: CASSLIAGGTSYEQYF. The chain is built from TRBV14 and TRBJ2-7; 11 bases map to TRBD2. The CDR3 loop spans 16 amino acids. V gave up 4 bases and J gave up 0 bases; unmatched junction bases: 5. Germline V gene data show CDR1 as SGHDN and CDR2 as FVKESK.

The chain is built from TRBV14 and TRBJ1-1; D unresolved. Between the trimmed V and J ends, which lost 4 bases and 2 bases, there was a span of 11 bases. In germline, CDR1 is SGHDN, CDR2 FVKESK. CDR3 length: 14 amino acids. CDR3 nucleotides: TGTGCCAGCAGCCCCTTTTTAGCCAACACTGAAGCTTTCTTT. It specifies CASSPFLANTEAFF.

The CDR3 loop reads CASSLSGGHSYEQYF. Written as DNA, the CDR3 is TGTGCCAGCTCACTTAGCGGGGGGCACTCCTACGAGCAGTACTTC. The chain employs TRBV18 and TRBJ2-7, with TRBD2 identical over 10 bases. V was clipped by 4 bases and J by 0 bases; unmatched bases: 3. The CDR3 runs 15 residues. Germline loops: CDR1 KGHSH, CDR2 LQKENI.

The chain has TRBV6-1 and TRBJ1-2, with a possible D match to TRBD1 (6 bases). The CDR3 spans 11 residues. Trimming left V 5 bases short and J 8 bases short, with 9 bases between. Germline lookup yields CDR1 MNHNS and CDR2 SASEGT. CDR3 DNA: TGTGCCAGCAGTTGGGGGGGCGGCTACACCTTC. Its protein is CASSWGGGYTF.

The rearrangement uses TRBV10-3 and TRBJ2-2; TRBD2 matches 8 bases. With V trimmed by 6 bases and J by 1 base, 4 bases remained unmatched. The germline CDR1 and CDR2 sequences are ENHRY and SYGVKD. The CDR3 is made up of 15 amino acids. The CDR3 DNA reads TGTGCCATCAGGGGGCGGGGGGTGAACACCGGGGAGCTGTTTTTT. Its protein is CAIRGRGVNTGELFF.

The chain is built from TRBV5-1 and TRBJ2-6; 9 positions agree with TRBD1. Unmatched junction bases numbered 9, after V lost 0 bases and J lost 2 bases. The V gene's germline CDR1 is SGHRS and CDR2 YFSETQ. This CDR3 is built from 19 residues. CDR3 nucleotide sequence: TGCGCCAGCAGCTTGGTGGGGGACAGGGTCATAACTGGGGCCAACGTCCTGACTTTC. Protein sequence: CASSLVGDRVITGANVLTF.

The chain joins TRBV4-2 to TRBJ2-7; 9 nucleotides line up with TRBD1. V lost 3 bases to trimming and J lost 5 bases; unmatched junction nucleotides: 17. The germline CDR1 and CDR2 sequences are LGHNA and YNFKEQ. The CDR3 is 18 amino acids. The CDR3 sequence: CASSHVTGTGFGGHEQYF. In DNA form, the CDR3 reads TGTGCCAGCAGCCACGTAACCGGGACAGGGTTTGGGGGTCACGAGCAGTACTTC.

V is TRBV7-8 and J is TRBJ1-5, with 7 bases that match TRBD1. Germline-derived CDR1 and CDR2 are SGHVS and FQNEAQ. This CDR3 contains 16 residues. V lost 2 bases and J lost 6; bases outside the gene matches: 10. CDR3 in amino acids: CASSLLNRGSGQPQHF. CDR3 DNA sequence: TGTGCCAGCAGCTTACTTAACAGGGGTAGCGGTCAGCCCCAGCATTTT.

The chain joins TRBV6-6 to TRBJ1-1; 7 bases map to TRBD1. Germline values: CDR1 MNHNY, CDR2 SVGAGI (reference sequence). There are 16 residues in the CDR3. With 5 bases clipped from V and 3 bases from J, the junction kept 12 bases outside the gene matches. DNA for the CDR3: TGTGCCAGCAGTCCCGACAGGGCCATCGTGGACACTGAAGCTTTCTTT. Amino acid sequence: CASSPDRAIVDTEAFF.

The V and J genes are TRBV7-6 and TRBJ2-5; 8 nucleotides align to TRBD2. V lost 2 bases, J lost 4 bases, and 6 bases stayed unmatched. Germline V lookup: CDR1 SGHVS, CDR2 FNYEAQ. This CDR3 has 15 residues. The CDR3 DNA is TGTGCCAGCAGCTTATACAGCGGGGGCCCAGAGACCCAGTACTTC. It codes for CASSLYSGGPETQYF. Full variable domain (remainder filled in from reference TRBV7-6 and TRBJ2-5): GAGVSQSPRYKVTKRGQDVALRCDPISGHVSLYWYRQALGQGPEFLTYFNYEAQQDKSGLPNDRFSAERPEGSISTLTIQRTEQRDSAMYRCASSLYSGGPETQYFGPGTRLLVL.

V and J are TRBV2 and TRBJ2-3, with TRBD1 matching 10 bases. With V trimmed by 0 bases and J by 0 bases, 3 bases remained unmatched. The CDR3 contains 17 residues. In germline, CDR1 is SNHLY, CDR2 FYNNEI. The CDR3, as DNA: TGTGCCAGCAGTGAAGCGCTGGACAGGGGGAGCACAGATACGCAGTATTTT. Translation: CASSEALDRGSTDTQYF.

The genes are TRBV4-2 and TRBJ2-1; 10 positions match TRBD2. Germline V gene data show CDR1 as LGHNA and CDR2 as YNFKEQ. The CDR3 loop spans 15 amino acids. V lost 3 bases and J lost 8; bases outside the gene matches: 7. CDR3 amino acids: CASSQIAGGIDEQFF. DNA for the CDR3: TGTGCCAGCAGCCAGATAGCGGGGGGCATAGATGAGCAGTTCTTC.

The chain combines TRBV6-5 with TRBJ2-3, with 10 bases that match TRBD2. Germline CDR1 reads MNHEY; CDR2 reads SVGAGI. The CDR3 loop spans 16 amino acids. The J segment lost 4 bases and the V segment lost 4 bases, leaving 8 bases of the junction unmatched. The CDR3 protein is CASSFSSGGISDTQYF. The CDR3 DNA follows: TGTGCCAGCAGTTTCTCTAGCGGGGGCATTTCAGATACGCAGTATTTT.

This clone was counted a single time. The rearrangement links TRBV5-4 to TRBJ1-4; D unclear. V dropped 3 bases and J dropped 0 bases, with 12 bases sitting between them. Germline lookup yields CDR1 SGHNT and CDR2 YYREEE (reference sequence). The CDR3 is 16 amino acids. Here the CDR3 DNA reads TGTGCCAGCAGCTCTACTCTATCCTCAACTAATGAAAAACTGTTTTTT. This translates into CASSSTLSSTNEKLFF.

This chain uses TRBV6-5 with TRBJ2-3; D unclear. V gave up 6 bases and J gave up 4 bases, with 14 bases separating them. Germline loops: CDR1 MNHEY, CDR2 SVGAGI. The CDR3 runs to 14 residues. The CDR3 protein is CASSQVGFPDTQYF. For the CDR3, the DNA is TGTGCCAGCAGCCAGGTCGGTTTTCCAGATACGCAGTATTTT.

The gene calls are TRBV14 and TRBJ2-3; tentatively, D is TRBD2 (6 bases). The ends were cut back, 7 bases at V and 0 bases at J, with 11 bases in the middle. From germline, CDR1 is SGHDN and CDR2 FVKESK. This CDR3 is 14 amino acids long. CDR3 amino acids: CASTAGFSTDTQYF. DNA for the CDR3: TGTGCCAGCACTGCGGGATTTAGCACAGATACGCAGTATTTT.

Here the CDR3 reads CASSQDQRPRYNSPLHF. Written as DNA, the CDR3 is TGTGCCAGCAGCCAAGATCAGAGGCCCCGATATAATTCACCCCTCCACTTT. V and J are TRBV14 and TRBJ1-6; D gene unclear. CDR1 and CDR2 (germline): SGHDN, FVKESK. The CDR3 consists of 17 residues. V lost 0 bases, J lost 4 bases, and 13 bases lay in between.

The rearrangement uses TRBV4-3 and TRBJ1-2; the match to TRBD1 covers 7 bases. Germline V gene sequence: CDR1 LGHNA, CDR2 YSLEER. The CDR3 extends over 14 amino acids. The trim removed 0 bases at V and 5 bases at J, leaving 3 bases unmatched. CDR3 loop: CASSQEQGSYGYTF. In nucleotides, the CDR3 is TGCGCCAGCAGCCAAGAACAGGGGTCGTATGGCTACACCTTC.

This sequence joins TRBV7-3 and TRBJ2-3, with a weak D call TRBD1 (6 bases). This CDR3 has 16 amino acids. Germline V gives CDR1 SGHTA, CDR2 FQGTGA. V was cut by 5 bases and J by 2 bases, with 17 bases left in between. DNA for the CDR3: TGTGCCAGCAGCCCTGGCTTGGGGGCCTTCACAGATACGCAGTATTTT. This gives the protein CASSPGLGAFTDTQYF. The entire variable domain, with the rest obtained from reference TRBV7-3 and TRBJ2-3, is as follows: GAGVSQTPSNKVTEKGKYVELRCDPISGHTALYWYRQSLGQGPEFLIYFQGTGAADDSGLPNDRFFAVRPEGSVSTLKIQRTERGDSAVYLCASSPGLGAFTDTQYFGPGTRLTVL.

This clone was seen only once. The CDR3 region is CASSLGLAGSASTDTQYF. The CDR3 nucleotides are TGTGCCAGCAGCTTAGGACTAGCGGGGAGTGCTAGCACAGATACGCAGTATTTT. The rearrangement uses TRBV7-6 and TRBJ2-3, with 11 nucleotides matching TRBD2. CDR3 length equals 18 residues. Trimming took 1 base from V and 0 from J; bases not matched to a gene: 6. Germline assignment: CDR1 SGHVS and CDR2 FNYEAQ.

The CDR3 region is CASSFPGQGLAQYF. The CDR3 DNA follows: TGCGCCAGCAGCTTCCCGGGACAGGGTTTAGCCCAGTACTTC. This rearrangement joins TRBV5-1 to TRBJ2-5, with 9 nucleotides matching TRBD1. The V gene end was trimmed by 2 bases and the J gene end by 9 bases; junction bases not matched to a gene: 8. This CDR3 has 14 amino acids. CDR1 and CDR2 from the germline V gene are SGHRS and YFSETQ. Full variable domain (missing parts from reference TRBV5-1 and TRBJ2-5): KAGVTQTPRYLIKTRGQQVTLSCSPISGHRSVSWYQQTPGQGLQFLFEYFSETQRNKGNFPGRFSGRQFSNSRSEMNVSTLELGDSALYLCASSFPGQGLAQYFGPGTRLLVL.

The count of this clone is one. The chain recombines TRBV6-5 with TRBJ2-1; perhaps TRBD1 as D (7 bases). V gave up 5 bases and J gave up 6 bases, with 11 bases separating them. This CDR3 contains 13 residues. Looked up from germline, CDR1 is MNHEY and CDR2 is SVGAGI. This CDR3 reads CASSQGGGNEQFF. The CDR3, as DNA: TGTGCCAGCAGTCAGGGGGGTGGCAATGAGCAGTTCTTC.

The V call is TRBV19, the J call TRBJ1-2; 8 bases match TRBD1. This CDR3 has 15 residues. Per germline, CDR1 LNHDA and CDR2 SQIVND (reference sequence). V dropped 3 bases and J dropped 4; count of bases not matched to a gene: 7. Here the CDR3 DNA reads TGTGCCAGTAGTATTGCCGGGCAGGGGGCCTATGGCTACACCTTC. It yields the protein CASSIAGQGAYGYTF.

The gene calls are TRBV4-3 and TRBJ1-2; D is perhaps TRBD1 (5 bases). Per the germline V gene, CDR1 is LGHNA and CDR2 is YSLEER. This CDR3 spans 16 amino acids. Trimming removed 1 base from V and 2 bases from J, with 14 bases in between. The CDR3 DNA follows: TGCGCCAGCAGCCAAGGTCTCCGCGGGGGGAACTATGGCTACACCTTC. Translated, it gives CASSQGLRGGNYGYTF.

CDR3 in amino acids: CASSYPFGTGKFLAFF. Here the CDR3 DNA reads TGTGCCAGCAGCTACCCGTTTGGGACAGGGAAGTTCCTAGCTTTCTTT. V and J are TRBV7-2 and TRBJ1-1; 9 bases match TRBD1. The germline V gene has CDR1 SGHTA and CDR2 FQGNSA. CDR3 length: 16 amino acids. The J segment lost 10 bases and the V segment lost 4 bases, leaving 16 bases of the junction unmatched.

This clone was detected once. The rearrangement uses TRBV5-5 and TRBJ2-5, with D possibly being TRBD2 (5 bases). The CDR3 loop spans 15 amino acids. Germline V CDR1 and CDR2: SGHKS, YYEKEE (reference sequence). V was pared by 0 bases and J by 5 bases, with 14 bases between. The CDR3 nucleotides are TGTGCCAGCAGCTTGGGAGGGCCTCCGCGGGAGACCCAGTACTTC. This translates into CASSLGGPPRETQYF.